The clone carrying this TCR beta chain appeared many times. The sample is drawn from a study of T cells in Graves' hyperthyroidism and ophthalmopathy. The CDR3 regions of TCR beta were amplified from RNA transcripts. The TCR CDR3 was amplified in a first-round RT-PCR using the HTBI primer set. TCRdb ran MiXCR on the multiplex PCR reads and lists one entry per CDR3 protein. Among 750,000 to 950,000 distinct CDR3 sequences listed, 35% to 40% were seen once. Any patient presenting with uncontrolled infection, other autoimmune disease, pregnancy or lactation was left out. CDR3 length equals 14 residues. V lost 5 bases to trimming and J lost 8 bases; unmatched junction nucleotides: 11. Per the germline V gene, CDR1 is SGDLS and CDR2 is YYNGEE.

The sequence came from a man between 18 and 35 years old with Graves' hyperthyroidism. Material for sequencing was blood. The chain uses TRBV9 and TRBJ1-2, with 8 bases identical to TRBD1. The CDR3 DNA reads as TGTGCCAGCAGTCCAGGGGGCACCTGGGGAGGCTACACCTTC. Protein: CASSPGGTWGGYTF.